The 7 T cell receptor beta chains below all came from one sample that was sequenced in a study of T cells in Graves' hyperthyroidism and ophthalmopathy. RNA transcripts yielded amplified TCR beta CDR3 regions. An initial round of RT-PCR targeting the TCR CDR3 relied on the HTBI primer set. Each CDR3 protein is one row after TCRdb ran MiXCR on the multiplex PCR reads. The repertoire includes 250,000 to 350,000 distinct CDR3 sequences, over 15% of them detected once, and approximately 31% sits in the top ten. What was sequenced was blood. These receptors were obtained from a man under 40 with Graves' hyperthyroidism.

This clonotype was observed at least ten times. V gene TRBV7-8 combines with J gene TRBJ2-1; 7 nucleotides align to TRBD2. With V trimmed by 3 bases and J by 5 bases, 10 bases remained unmatched. The germline gives CDR1 SGHVS, CDR2 FQNEAQ. The CDR3 is 16 residues long. The CDR3 DNA is TGTGCCAGCAGCTTTTTAAGGGGCCTAGCGGACAATGAGCAGTTCTTC. Translated, it gives CASSFLRGLADNEQFF.

This clonotype came up many times. The rearrangement links TRBV28 to TRBJ2-7, with 9 bases identical to TRBD1. With V trimmed by 7 bases and J by 2 bases, 9 bases remained unmatched. Germline loops: CDR1 MDHEN, CDR2 SYDVKM. This CDR3 is built from 15 residues. CDR3 protein: CASTLSDRGPYEQYF. Written as DNA, the CDR3 is TGTGCCAGCACCCTCTCGGACAGGGGCCCCTACGAGCAGTACTTC.

The J gene is TRBJ1-4, the V gene TRBV7-9, with D possibly being TRBD1 (6 bases). Germline V gene data show CDR1 as SEHNR and CDR2 as FQNEAQ (reference sequence). This CDR3 spans 16 amino acids. V was shortened by 6 bases and J by 6 bases, with 20 bases between the two germline ends. The CDR3 nucleotides read TGTGCCAGCAGTCCCCCGATAAGGGGGGCGGATGAAAAACTGTTTTTT. This codes for CASSPPIRGADEKLFF.

This sequence joins TRBV6-1 and TRBJ2-2; a possible D gene is TRBD1 (6 bases). CDR3 length equals 16 residues. V was shortened by 2 bases and J by 1 base, with 11 bases between the two germline ends. CDR1 and CDR2 (germline): MNHNS, SASEGT. The CDR3 DNA sequence: TGTGCCAGCAGTGAACAGGGGTGGCGGAACACCGGGGAGCTGTTTTTT. This sequence encodes CASSEQGWRNTGELFF.

This clonotype was counted many times. CDR3 residues: CASRPTGKETQYF. As DNA, the CDR3 is TGTGCCAGCAGACCGACAGGGAAAGAGACCCAGTACTTC. This rearrangement joins TRBV5-5 to TRBJ2-5; 7 bases are a match to TRBD1. Germline CDR1 SGHKS, CDR2 YYEKEE (reference sequence). CDR3 length equals 13 residues. Losses at the gene ends were 5 bases for V and 3 bases for J; bases not matched to a gene: 4.

This clonotype was picked up a small number of times. V is TRBV10-3 and J is TRBJ1-2, with 9 bases matching TRBD1. The CDR3 is 13 amino acids. J lost 4 bases, V lost 7 bases, and 4 bases had no gene match. Germline-derived CDR1 and CDR2 are ENHRY and SYGVKD. The CDR3 nucleotides are TGTGCCATCATGGGACAGGGCCCCTATGGCTACACCTTC. The encoded protein is CAIMGQGPYGYTF.

The chain links TRBV11-2 to TRBJ1-1; D perhaps matches TRBD1 (6 bases). V was shortened by 5 bases and J by 4 bases, with 17 bases between the two germline ends. The CDR3 consists of 15 residues. CDR1 and CDR2 from the germline V gene are SGHAT and FQNNGV. The CDR3 DNA reads as TGTGCCAGCAGCCGGGAGGGTGGGACACCCACTGAAGCTTTCTTT. Translated, it gives CASSREGGTPTEAFF.